This is a list of T cell receptor beta chains from one sample in a study of T cell changes during pregnancy in multiple sclerosis. The protocol was immunoSEQ multiplex PCR, while the TCRdb copy is restricted to in-frame clones and leaves out a portion. The sample yields some 57,000 clones, about 90% seen once. The source was CD4+ T cells from peripheral blood mononuclear cells, collected in the first trimester of pregnancy. Source of these receptors: a female donor with multiple sclerosis, enrolled in a pregnancy study. The CDR3 runs from the conserved cysteine through the conserved F or W. The order of the fields is clone size, J gene, D gene, V gene, CDR3 DNA, CDR3 protein. A D gene is named only where the DNA matches it firmly. Only part of the rows carry a size: once, few, many, or a class if the clone is expanded.

abundance: .
j_gene: TRBJ2-1
d_gene: TRBD1
v_gene: TRBV11-1
CDR3nt: TGTGCCAGCAGTCCCGGAAGGGGGCTATACAATGAGCAGTTCTTC
CDR3aa: CASSPGRGLYNEQFF

abundance: .
j_gene: TRBJ1-1
d_gene: .
v_gene: TRBV6-5
CDR3nt: TGTGCCAGCAGTTACCTCGGACAGCTAGAAGCTTTCTTT
CDR3aa: CASSYLGQLEAFF

abundance: few
j_gene: TRBJ1-2
d_gene: .
v_gene: TRBV7-9
CDR3nt: TGTGCCAGCAGCTCCGCCGGGGGACGGGGCTACACCTTC
CDR3aa: CASSSAGGRGYTF

abundance: .
j_gene: TRBJ2-1
d_gene: TRBD2
v_gene: TRBV7-3
CDR3nt: TGTGCCAGCAGCTCACGACTAGCCTCCTACAATGAGCAGTTCTTC
CDR3aa: CASSSRLASYNEQFF

abundance: once
j_gene: TRBJ1-3
d_gene: .
v_gene: TRBV6-5
CDR3nt: TGTGCCAGCAGTTACTCGGGGGGAAAAGCTGGAAACACCATATATTTT
CDR3aa: CASSYSGGKAGNTIYF

abundance: .
j_gene: TRBJ2-5
d_gene: .
v_gene: TRBV4-2
CDR3nt: TGTGCCAGCAGCCTCCAATGGCGACTTCAAGAGACCCAGTACTTC
CDR3aa: CASSLQWRLQETQYF

abundance: .
j_gene: TRBJ1-2
d_gene: .
v_gene: TRBV11-2
CDR3nt: TGTGCCAGCAGTCCAGACAGCCACTATGGCTACACCTTC
CDR3aa: CASSPDSHYGYTF

abundance: .
j_gene: TRBJ1-5
d_gene: TRBD1
v_gene: TRBV25-1
CDR3nt: TGTGCCAGCAGTGATAGGGGGCATGCGCCCCAGCATTTT
CDR3aa: CASSDRGHAPQHF

abundance: .
j_gene: TRBJ2-7
d_gene: TRBD1
v_gene: TRBV5-4
CDR3nt: TGTGCCAGCAGCCAGAGATGGACAGGGGGCGCCGAGCAGTACTTC
CDR3aa: CASSQRWTGGAEQYF

abundance: .
j_gene: TRBJ2-2
d_gene: .
v_gene: TRBV2
CDR3nt: TGTGCCAGCAGAGAGACAGCTCACCCGAACACCGGGGAGCTGTTTTTT
CDR3aa: CASRETAHPNTGELFF

abundance: .
j_gene: TRBJ1-5
d_gene: .
v_gene: TRBV19
CDR3nt: TGTGCCAGTAGTTTCCGGCCCCGGGAAGGCAATCAGCCCCAGCATTTT
CDR3aa: CASSFRPREGNQPQHF

abundance: .
j_gene: TRBJ2-5
d_gene: .
v_gene: TRBV9
CDR3nt: TGTGCCAGCAGCGTAGAAGTCGGGGGGCCTCAAGAGACCCAGTACTTC
CDR3aa: CASSVEVGGPQETQYF

abundance: .
j_gene: TRBJ2-3
d_gene: TRBD2
v_gene: TRBV7-3
CDR3nt: TGTGCCAGCAGCACCGCTAGCGGGAGAACAGATACGCAGTATTTT
CDR3aa: CASSTASGRTDTQYF

abundance: .
j_gene: TRBJ2-7
d_gene: TRBD2
v_gene: TRBV11-2
CDR3nt: TGTGCCAGCAGCTTTATAGCGGGGAGCGAGCAGTACTTC
CDR3aa: CASSFIAGSEQYF

abundance: .
j_gene: TRBJ2-2
d_gene: .
v_gene: TRBV27
CDR3nt: TGTGCCAGCAAGCGGGGTTCAGGGGGCTCGAACACCGGGGAGCTGTTTTTT
CDR3aa: CASKRGSGGSNTGELFF

abundance: .
j_gene: TRBJ1-2
d_gene: .
v_gene: TRBV4-2
CDR3nt: TGTGCCAGCAGCCAAGGACAGGAGTACTATGGCTACACCTTC
CDR3aa: CASSQGQEYYGYTF

abundance: .
j_gene: TRBJ1-1
d_gene: TRBD1
v_gene: TRBV14
CDR3nt: TGTGCCAGCAGCCCGAACAGGGGCATTAGGGGGACTGAAGCTTTCTTT
CDR3aa: CASSPNRGIRGTEAFF

abundance: once
j_gene: TRBJ2-1
d_gene: TRBD2
v_gene: TRBV18
CDR3nt: TGTGCCAGCTCAATGGGACTAGGGACGCACAATGAGCAGTTCTTC
CDR3aa: CASSMGLGTHNEQFF

abundance: .
j_gene: TRBJ2-4
d_gene: .
v_gene: TRBV19
CDR3nt: TGTGCCAGTAATGGAGGGCAGGGAATCGTTCAGTACTTC
CDR3aa: CASNGGQGIVQYF

abundance: .
j_gene: TRBJ2-7
d_gene: .
v_gene: TRBV5-5
CDR3nt: TGTGCCAGCAGCCGCACGGGCTACGAGCAGTACTTC
CDR3aa: CASSRTGYEQYF

abundance: .
j_gene: TRBJ2-7
d_gene: TRBD2
v_gene: TRBV18
CDR3nt: TGTGCCAGCTCACCACCCCCTAGGCTAGCGGGGGAGTACGAGCAGTACTTC
CDR3aa: CASSPPPRLAGEYEQYF

abundance: .
j_gene: TRBJ2-5
d_gene: TRBD2
v_gene: TRBV4-3
CDR3nt: TGCGCCAGCAGCCAAGTTCATAACGCTGGCGGGGGCCAAGAGACCCAGTACTTC
CDR3aa: CASSQVHNAGGGQETQYF

abundance: .
j_gene: TRBJ2-2
d_gene: TRBD2
v_gene: TRBV4-2
CDR3nt: TGTGCCAGCACCCCCCGGACTAGCGGGGGGGAAACCGGGGAGCTGTTTTTT
CDR3aa: CASTPRTSGGETGELFF

abundance: .
j_gene: TRBJ2-7
d_gene: TRBD1
v_gene: TRBV6-6
CDR3nt: TGTGCCAGCAGTTCGTTCCCGGGACAGCCGCAGTACTTC
CDR3aa: CASSSFPGQPQYF

abundance: .
j_gene: TRBJ1-1
d_gene: .
v_gene: TRBV28
CDR3nt: TGTGCCAGCAGTCGAACCGGCTTCAGGGGAACCCCGAACACTGAAGCTTTCTTT
CDR3aa: CASSRTGFRGTPNTEAFF

abundance: .
j_gene: TRBJ1-5
d_gene: .
v_gene: TRBV19
CDR3nt: TGTGCCAGCGACCCCCGGGGAGGACAGCCCCAGCATTTT
CDR3aa: CASDPRGGQPQHF

abundance: .
j_gene: TRBJ1-1
d_gene: .
v_gene: TRBV4-3
CDR3nt: TGCGCCAGCAGCCAAAATCAGGGGTTGGACACTGAAGCTTTCTTT
CDR3aa: CASSQNQGLDTEAFF

abundance: .
j_gene: TRBJ1-5
d_gene: TRBD1
v_gene: TRBV5-6
CDR3nt: TGTGCCAGCAGCTCCGGGACAGGGACCCGATACAATCAGCCCCAGCATTTT
CDR3aa: CASSSGTGTRYNQPQHF

abundance: .
j_gene: TRBJ1-2
d_gene: .
v_gene: TRBV6-5
CDR3nt: TGTGCCAGCAGATCCATCCGTGGGGGGGGCTATGGCTACACCTTC
CDR3aa: CASRSIRGGGYGYTF

abundance: .
j_gene: TRBJ1-4
d_gene: TRBD1
v_gene: TRBV4-3
CDR3nt: TGCGCCAGCAGCCCAAGAAGAGTAGCAGGGGGAACTAATGAAAAACTGTTTTTT
CDR3aa: CASSPRRVAGGTNEKLFF

abundance: .
j_gene: TRBJ1-2
d_gene: TRBD1
v_gene: TRBV19
CDR3nt: TGTGCCAGTAGTACGGTACAGGGGGCGCGTGGCTACACCTTC
CDR3aa: CASSTVQGARGYTF

abundance: .
j_gene: TRBJ2-7
d_gene: TRBD2
v_gene: TRBV5-1
CDR3nt: TGCGCCAGCAGCTTGACGGGGGGACCCACCTACGAGCAGTACTTC
CDR3aa: CASSLTGGPTYEQYF

abundance: .
j_gene: TRBJ1-5
d_gene: TRBD1
v_gene: TRBV19
CDR3nt: TGTGCCAGTAGTGTCGACAGGGTTGGCAATCAGCCCCAGCATTTT
CDR3aa: CASSVDRVGNQPQHF

abundance: .
j_gene: TRBJ2-5
d_gene: TRBD2
v_gene: TRBV10-3
CDR3nt: TGTGCCATCAGTCCCGGACTAGCGGGGGGAACGTACCAAGAGACCCAGTACTTC
CDR3aa: CAISPGLAGGTYQETQYF

abundance: .
j_gene: TRBJ1-5
d_gene: TRBD1
v_gene: TRBV19
CDR3nt: TGTGCCAGTAGTGGGGGACAGGGGGTAAATCAGCCCCAGCATTTT
CDR3aa: CASSGGQGVNQPQHF

abundance: .
j_gene: TRBJ1-1
d_gene: .
v_gene: TRBV6-1
CDR3nt: TGTGCCAGCAGTGGGGTCGTAGGACAACTTGAAGCTTTCTTT
CDR3aa: CASSGVVGQLEAFF

abundance: once
j_gene: TRBJ1-2
d_gene: TRBD1
v_gene: TRBV9
CDR3nt: TGTGCCAGCAGCGTTTTGACAGGGGGAGCTGCTGGCTACACCTTC
CDR3aa: CASSVLTGGAAGYTF

abundance: .
j_gene: TRBJ2-7
d_gene: .
v_gene: TRBV19
CDR3nt: TGTGCCAGTAGTATAGATGTTGCGTCCTACGAGCAGTACTTC
CDR3aa: CASSIDVASYEQYF

abundance: once
j_gene: TRBJ2-1
d_gene: TRBD2
v_gene: TRBV6-1
CDR3nt: TGTGCCAGCAGTGAAGGGGGACTAGCGGGGGGGTTTTCCTACAATGAGCAGTTCTTC
CDR3aa: CASSEGGLAGGFSYNEQFF

abundance: .
j_gene: TRBJ2-5
d_gene: TRBD2
v_gene: TRBV6-1
CDR3nt: TGTGCCAGCAGTGGCGGGGGGCCCGAAGAGACCCAGTACTTC
CDR3aa: CASSGGGPEETQYF

abundance: .
j_gene: TRBJ1-5
d_gene: TRBD1
v_gene: TRBV7-9
CDR3nt: TGTGCCAGCAGCTTGGGGACAGGGGGACATCAGCCCCAGCATTTT
CDR3aa: CASSLGTGGHQPQHF

abundance: .
j_gene: TRBJ2-5
d_gene: TRBD1
v_gene: TRBV30
CDR3nt: TGTGCCTGGACCTTGGGACAGGCAGAGACCCAGTACTTC
CDR3aa: CAWTLGQAETQYF

abundance: .
j_gene: TRBJ1-5
d_gene: TRBD1
v_gene: TRBV19
CDR3nt: TGTGCCAGTAGTACCGACAGGGTTAGCAATCAGCCCCAGCATTTT
CDR3aa: CASSTDRVSNQPQHF

abundance: once
j_gene: TRBJ1-4
d_gene: .
v_gene: TRBV27
CDR3nt: TGTGCCAGCTCCGTCCGGGGGACGGTGTGGACTAATGAAAAACTGTTTTTT
CDR3aa: CASSVRGTVWTNEKLFF

abundance: once
j_gene: TRBJ2-5
d_gene: TRBD1
v_gene: TRBV5-4
CDR3nt: TGTGCCAGCAGCCGGGTGGGACAGGGGGCGGGTGAGCAGTACTTC
CDR3aa: CASSRVGQGAGEQYF

abundance: .
j_gene: TRBJ2-2
d_gene: .
v_gene: TRBV5-4
CDR3nt: TGTGCCAGCAGCTTGCGGGGGGCGCGTAACGGGGAGCTGTTTTTT
CDR3aa: CASSLRGARNGELFF

abundance: .
j_gene: TRBJ1-1
d_gene: .
v_gene: TRBV6-6
CDR3nt: TGTGCCAGCAGTTACTCGCCACAGGTGCAGGGTGAAGCTTTCTTT
CDR3aa: CASSYSPQVQGEAFF

abundance: .
j_gene: TRBJ2-7
d_gene: TRBD2
v_gene: TRBV7-9
CDR3nt: TGTGCCAGCAGCCCTTTCGGGGGGGACTCCTACGAGCAGTACTTC
CDR3aa: CASSPFGGDSYEQYF

abundance: .
j_gene: TRBJ1-2
d_gene: TRBD1
v_gene: TRBV5-1
CDR3nt: TGCGCCAGCAGCCCGTGGGACAGCGATTCTAACTATGGCTACACCTTC
CDR3aa: CASSPWDSDSNYGYTF

abundance: .
j_gene: TRBJ1-5
d_gene: .
v_gene: TRBV15
CDR3nt: TGTGCCACCAGCAGAGGGCAGGGTGATCAGCCCCAGCATTTT
CDR3aa: CATSRGQGDQPQHF

abundance: once
j_gene: TRBJ2-1
d_gene: TRBD2
v_gene: TRBV6-5
CDR3nt: TGTGCCAGCAGACGACGCGGGGGGCCGGACAATGAGCAGTTCTTC
CDR3aa: CASRRRGGPDNEQFF